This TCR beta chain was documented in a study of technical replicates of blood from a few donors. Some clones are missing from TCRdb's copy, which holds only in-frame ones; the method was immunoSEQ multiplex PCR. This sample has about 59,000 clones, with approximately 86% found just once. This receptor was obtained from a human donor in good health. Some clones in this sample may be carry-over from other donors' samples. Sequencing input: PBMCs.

This CDR3 is CASSLPGLMNTEAFF. The CDR3 DNA reads TGTGCCAGCAGTCTTCCGGGACTCATGAACACTGAAGCTTTCTTT. The V call is TRBV7-9, the J call TRBJ1-1; D possibly corresponds to TRBD1 (5 bases). CDR3 length: 15 residues. Per the germline V gene, CDR1 is SEHNR and CDR2 is FQNEAQ (reference sequence). V lost 6 bases and J lost 0, with 14 bases in between.